The 2 T cell receptor beta chains in this list originate from one sample, sequenced in a study of liver allograft versus peripheral blood T cells. The overall study: The authors compared T cell receptor repertoires in transplanted livers with recipients' peripheral blood repertoires.

MiXCR, run by TCRdb on the reads, gives a single entry per CDR3 protein. The top ten clones hold under 1.5% of a sample with approximately 7,300 distinct CDR3 sequences, approximately 17% of them seen once. The source is a human patient who had a liver transplant. Some T cells may arise from the graft donor.

The chain employs TRBV20-1 and TRBJ2-2, with 8 positions matching TRBD2. V lost 6 bases to trimming and J lost 3 bases; unmatched junction nucleotides: 9. The CDR3 totals 15 residues. CDR1 and CDR2 (germline): DFQATT, SNEGSKA (reference sequence). The CDR3 bases are TGCAGTGCGAGCAGGGCGGGGGGTTACACCGGGGAGCTGTTTTTT. Its protein product is CSASRAGGYTGELFF.

In its sample, this clonotype was seen a few times. The chain employs TRBV20-1 and TRBJ1-4, with no clear D. Germline assignment: CDR1 DFQATT and CDR2 SNEGSKA (reference sequence). V gave up 3 bases and J gave up 2 bases, with 1 base separating them. The CDR3 runs 11 residues. The CDR3 DNA follows: TGCAGTGCTAGCACTAATGAAAAACTGTTTTTT. Translation: CSASTNEKLFF.